The TCR beta chain under discussion was sequenced for a study of graft-versus-host responses after intestinal transplantation. Notes on this clone: Its antigen is as yet unknown.

CDR3 length: 13 amino acids. Trimming stripped 0 bases from V and 11 bases from J, with 13 bases between. The germline CDR1 and CDR2 sequences are SGHAT and FQNNGV. Broader study findings: Detection of GvH clones occurred in recipient marrow, and some had their first appearance in ileum or blood. The study found high graft-versus-host to host-versus-graft clonal ratios in allografts of patients with graft-donor T cell macrochimerism.

TCRdb keeps only in-frame clones here, not all; method: immunoSEQ multiplex PCR. The sample contains roughly 120,000 clones, approximately 90% of which appear only once. The chain recombines TRBV11-2 with TRBJ1-1, with a weak D call TRBD1 (6 bases). Sequences were derived from unstimulated CD4+ T cells sorted from spleen or lymph node cells, sampled before intestinal transplant. This clonotype was sampled from a human donor who received an intestinal transplant. The CDR3 protein is CASSLEPGGKAFF. In DNA form, the CDR3 reads TGTGCCAGCAGCTTAGAGCCTGGGGGCAAGGCTTTCTTT. Looking up the rest from reference TRBV11-2 and TRBJ1-1 gives the full variable domain: EAGVAQSPRYKIIEKRQSVAFWCNPISGHATLYWYQQILGQGPKLLIQFQNNGVVDDSQLPKDRFSAERLKGVDSTLKIQPAKLEDSAVYLCASSLEPGGKAFFGQGTRLTVV.